A selection of T cell receptor beta chains follows, all from one sample in a study of T cells after yellow fever vaccination. One entry per CDR3 protein, called by TCRdb with MiXCR from the 5' RACE reads. This sample yields more than 250,000 distinct CDR3 sequences, of which approximately 7% are seen a single time; over 15% belongs to the top ten. The specimen comprised PBMCs, sampled approximately 47 days after the first yellow fever vaccination. The source is a man aged 18 to 29 who received the YFV17D yellow fever vaccine. CDR3s include the opening cysteine and the closing phenylalanine or tryptophan. A D gene is named only where the DNA matches it firmly. A row's size may be missing; if present it is once, few, many or a size class.

v_gene: TRBV11-2
d_gene: NA
j_gene: TRBJ1-2
abundance: NA
CDR3nt: TGTGCCAGCAGCCCCACTACAGGAGGCAGGCTAAGAAAGGATGGTGGCTACACCTTC
CDR3aa: CASSPTTGGRLRKDGGYTF

v_gene: TRBV12-3/TRBV12-4
d_gene: NA
j_gene: TRBJ2-3
abundance: few
CDR3nt: TGTGCCAGCAGTTCCGCCCCAGGGGTCAACGATACGCAGTATTTT
CDR3aa: CASSSAPGVNDTQYF

v_gene: TRBV6-1
d_gene: NA
j_gene: TRBJ1-2
abundance: NA
CDR3nt: TGTGCCAGCACAACGAATGGATTGAGCCGGGGTGGCTACACCTTC
CDR3aa: CASTTNGLSRGGYTF

v_gene: TRBV3-1
d_gene: NA
j_gene: TRBJ2-1
abundance: NA
CDR3nt: TGTGCCAGCAGTCGGGGGTCGTCGGGGTCTTTCTACAATGAGCAGTTCTTC
CDR3aa: CASSRGSSGSFYNEQFF

v_gene: TRBV7-3
d_gene: NA
j_gene: TRBJ1-2
abundance: NA
CDR3nt: TGTGCCAGCAGCTTGTACGAGGGATTCTATGGCTACACCTTC
CDR3aa: CASSLYEGFYGYTF

v_gene: TRBV5-4
d_gene: NA
j_gene: TRBJ2-3
abundance: many
CDR3nt: TGTGCCAGCAGCTTGGCCCTTGGAGGTTCTAGCACAGATACGCAGTATTTT
CDR3aa: CASSLALGGSSTDTQYF

v_gene: TRBV6-5
d_gene: TRBD2
j_gene: TRBJ2-3
abundance: many
CDR3nt: TGTGCCAGCCGGGGGGGGGGCTCAGATACGCAGTATTTT
CDR3aa: CASRGGGSDTQYF

v_gene: TRBV5-1
d_gene: NA
j_gene: TRBJ2-5
abundance: many
CDR3nt: TGCGCCAGCGCCCGGGGGAGCTCCGAGACCCAGTACTTC
CDR3aa: CASARGSSETQYF

v_gene: TRBV29-1
d_gene: TRBD2
j_gene: TRBJ2-1
abundance: many
CDR3nt: TGCAGCGTCCCAGAGGGACTAGTTGGGCAGCAGTTCTTC
CDR3aa: CSVPEGLVGQQFF

v_gene: TRBV20-1
d_gene: NA
j_gene: TRBJ2-2
abundance: few
CDR3nt: TGCAGTGCTAGAGATCCCAGGGGTTCTGCCGGGGAGCTGTTTTTT
CDR3aa: CSARDPRGSAGELFF

v_gene: TRBV5-1
d_gene: NA
j_gene: TRBJ1-1
abundance: many
CDR3nt: TGCGCCAGCAGCTCCGGGACGGATATAAACACTGAAGCTTTCTTT
CDR3aa: CASSSGTDINTEAFF

v_gene: TRBV4-1
d_gene: NA
j_gene: TRBJ2-1
abundance: NA
CDR3nt: TGCGCCAGCAGCCACAACGGGAGGCAGTTCTTC
CDR3aa: CASSHNGRQFF

v_gene: TRBV27
d_gene: NA
j_gene: TRBJ1-5
abundance: few
CDR3nt: TGTGCCAGCAGTAAACCCGACAGATATAGCAATCAGCCCCAGCATTTT
CDR3aa: CASSKPDRYSNQPQHF

v_gene: TRBV28
d_gene: TRBD1
j_gene: TRBJ1-1
abundance: few
CDR3nt: TGTGCCAGCAGTCCAGGGGGGGACAGGGGGACTGAAGCTTTCTTT
CDR3aa: CASSPGGDRGTEAFF

v_gene: TRBV20-1
d_gene: NA
j_gene: TRBJ2-3
abundance: NA
CDR3nt: TGCTGTGCTAGGTGGCAATGGACCACGCCGGGAGATACGCAGTATTTT
CDR3aa: CCARWQWTTPGDTQYF

v_gene: TRBV4-1
d_gene: NA
j_gene: TRBJ2-1
abundance: few
CDR3nt: TGCGCCAGCAGCCAATACCTTCAGTCGGGCAATGAGCAGTTCTTC
CDR3aa: CASSQYLQSGNEQFF

v_gene: TRBV7-9
d_gene: TRBD2
j_gene: TRBJ2-1
abundance: NA
CDR3nt: TGTGCCAGCAGCTTAGGCGGGGGGTTCAATGAGCAGTTCTTC
CDR3aa: CASSLGGGFNEQFF

v_gene: TRBV5-1
d_gene: NA
j_gene: TRBJ1-2
abundance: many
CDR3nt: TGCGCCAGCAGCTTCGGGGACCGCTATGGCTACACCTTC
CDR3aa: CASSFGDRYGYTF

v_gene: TRBV3-1
d_gene: NA
j_gene: TRBJ2-5
abundance: few
CDR3nt: TGTGCCAGCAGCCAAAGAGCGGGACACGGATACCAAGAGACCCAGTACTTC
CDR3aa: CASSQRAGHGYQETQYF

v_gene: TRBV15
d_gene: TRBD1
j_gene: TRBJ2-3
abundance: few
CDR3nt: TGTGCCACCAGCAAGGGGGACAGGCACACAGATACGCAGTATTTT
CDR3aa: CATSKGDRHTDTQYF

v_gene: TRBV18
d_gene: TRBD2
j_gene: TRBJ2-3
abundance: few
CDR3nt: TGTGCCAGCTCACCCCCCGCTAGCGGGGGGGCAGATACGCAGTATTTT
CDR3aa: CASSPPASGGADTQYF

v_gene: TRBV25-1
d_gene: NA
j_gene: TRBJ1-5
abundance: few
CDR3nt: TGTGCCAGCAGTGGGATATATAGCAATCAGCCCCAGCATTTT
CDR3aa: CASSGIYSNQPQHF

v_gene: TRBV7-2
d_gene: TRBD2
j_gene: TRBJ2-6
abundance: few
CDR3nt: TGTGCCAGCACCCTCAGCGGGGGCTCTGGGGCCAACGTCCTGACTTTC
CDR3aa: CASTLSGGSGANVLTF

v_gene: TRBV14
d_gene: TRBD2
j_gene: TRBJ2-7
abundance: NA
CDR3nt: TGTGCCAGCAGCCAAGGTCCGGCGGGGGTTGCCTCCTACGAGCAGTACTTC
CDR3aa: CASSQGPAGVASYEQYF

v_gene: TRBV5-4
d_gene: NA
j_gene: TRBJ1-1
abundance: few
CDR3nt: TGTGCCAGCAGCCCAGGGAGGGATCGCACTGAAGCTTTCTTT
CDR3aa: CASSPGRDRTEAFF

v_gene: TRBV12-3/TRBV12-4
d_gene: NA
j_gene: TRBJ2-7
abundance: NA
CDR3nt: TGTGCCAGCTTTGCCGGGGCCTTAGAGGGCGAGCAGTACTTC
CDR3aa: CASFAGALEGEQYF

v_gene: TRBV4-3
d_gene: TRBD2
j_gene: TRBJ2-1
abundance: many
CDR3nt: TGCGCCAGCAGCCAAGAACCTCCGCGGGCTAGCGGGCACAATGAGCAGTTCTTC
CDR3aa: CASSQEPPRASGHNEQFF

v_gene: TRBV7-2
d_gene: TRBD2
j_gene: TRBJ2-3
abundance: NA
CDR3nt: TGTGCCAGCACCACTTACCTAGCGGGGGGGTTAACGCAGTATTTT
CDR3aa: CASTTYLAGGLTQYF

v_gene: TRBV5-5
d_gene: NA
j_gene: TRBJ1-3
abundance: NA
CDR3nt: TGTGCCAGCAGCCCGGGGGGGCAGGCGCCCGGAAACACCATATATTTT
CDR3aa: CASSPGGQAPGNTIYF

v_gene: TRBV6-5
d_gene: NA
j_gene: TRBJ2-3
abundance: many
CDR3nt: TGTGCCAGCAGTTACAATTATAGGTTTTGGGCCACAGATACGCAGTATTTT
CDR3aa: CASSYNYRFWATDTQYF

v_gene: TRBV7-2
d_gene: NA
j_gene: TRBJ2-2
abundance: many
CDR3nt: TGTGCCAGCAGCTTAACGCTACTCGGTCCCACCGGGGAGCTGTTTTTT
CDR3aa: CASSLTLLGPTGELFF

v_gene: TRBV18
d_gene: NA
j_gene: TRBJ1-6
abundance: few
CDR3nt: TGTGCCAGCTCACCCCCCGCGACGCCTACGGCCCTCCACTTT
CDR3aa: CASSPPATPTALHF

v_gene: TRBV20-1
d_gene: TRBD1
j_gene: TRBJ2-7
abundance: NA
CDR3nt: TGCAGTGCTAGATCCCGGGACAGCTACGAGCAGTACTTC
CDR3aa: CSARSRDSYEQYF

v_gene: TRBV4-2
d_gene: NA
j_gene: TRBJ2-5
abundance: few
CDR3nt: TGTGCCAGCAGCCAAGAGAGGACCGTCGAGACCCAGTACTTC
CDR3aa: CASSQERTVETQYF

v_gene: TRBV7-9
d_gene: NA
j_gene: TRBJ1-5
abundance: NA
CDR3nt: TGTGCCAGCAGCGACGGCCAACATCAGCCCCAGCATTTT
CDR3aa: CASSDGQHQPQHF

v_gene: TRBV20-1
d_gene: TRBD1
j_gene: TRBJ2-7
abundance: few
CDR3nt: TGCAGTGCTAGGTACCGGGACAGGGTTTCGTACGAGCAGTACTTC
CDR3aa: CSARYRDRVSYEQYF

v_gene: TRBV6-2/TRBV6-3
d_gene: TRBD2
j_gene: TRBJ2-1
abundance: many
CDR3nt: TGTGCCAGCAGTTACGATCAGGGAGGGAATGAGCAGTTCTTC
CDR3aa: CASSYDQGGNEQFF

v_gene: TRBV4-3
d_gene: TRBD2
j_gene: TRBJ2-7
abundance: few
CDR3nt: TGCGCCAGCAGCCAGGGAGCGGGGGGCCGAGTTGGAGCCGAGCAGTACTTC
CDR3aa: CASSQGAGGRVGAEQYF

v_gene: TRBV12-3/TRBV12-4
d_gene: NA
j_gene: TRBJ1-5
abundance: NA
CDR3nt: TGTGCCAGCAGTACCGCCGGGGGGAGCAATCAGCCCCAGCATTTT
CDR3aa: CASSTAGGSNQPQHF

v_gene: TRBV9
d_gene: TRBD1
j_gene: TRBJ1-2
abundance: NA
CDR3nt: TGTGCCAGCAACCTGGGACAGAACTATGGCTACACCTTC
CDR3aa: CASNLGQNYGYTF

v_gene: TRBV7-3
d_gene: NA
j_gene: TRBJ2-5
abundance: few
CDR3nt: TGTGCCAGCAGCTTGGGGGGGGGCCGCTTGGAGACCCAGTACTTC
CDR3aa: CASSLGGGRLETQYF

v_gene: TRBV7-9
d_gene: NA
j_gene: TRBJ1-4
abundance: few
CDR3nt: TGTGCCAGCAGCTTTGGTTTGAGGGAAAAACTGTTTTTT
CDR3aa: CASSFGLREKLFF

v_gene: TRBV2
d_gene: NA
j_gene: TRBJ2-7
abundance: many
CDR3nt: TGTGCCAGCAGGACCTCCCCCTACGAGCAGTACTTC
CDR3aa: CASRTSPYEQYF

v_gene: TRBV2
d_gene: NA
j_gene: TRBJ2-3
abundance: few
CDR3nt: TGTGCCAGCAGTGAAGTCGCAGAAGTAGTGGGGGGGTATTTT
CDR3aa: CASSEVAEVVGGYF

v_gene: TRBV4-2
d_gene: TRBD1
j_gene: TRBJ1-2
abundance: many
CDR3nt: TGTGCCAGCAGCCAAGAGGGGACAGTCGTTTACTATGGCTACACCTTC
CDR3aa: CASSQEGTVVYYGYTF